This TCR beta chain was recovered during a study of breast tumors, draining lymph nodes, adjacent tissues. TCRdb re-derived calls from the multiplex PCR reads in MiXCR, one entry per CDR3 protein. The profile covers more than 20,000 distinct CDR3 sequences, with about 60% appearing a single time and roughly an eighth taken by the ten largest. Study results and limitations: Tumor TCR diversity was below lymph nodes but above nontumor tissue. Findings are consistent with lymph node origin and intratumoral expansion of most tumor T cells.

Worth noting for this clonotype: The target antigen is unknown.

V was shortened by 0 bases and J by 3 bases, with 6 bases between the two germline ends. Germline V gene lookup returns CDR1 LGHNA and CDR2 YNFKEQ. The CDR3 contains 13 residues. Sequenced: breast tumor tissue. The chain links TRBV4-2 to TRBJ2-7, with TRBD2 as a possible D gene (5 bases). This clonotype was obtained from a female donor with breast cancer. Some clones in this sample may be carry-over from other donors' samples. The CDR3 region is CASSQDRGYEQYF. CDR3 in DNA: TGTGCCAGCAGCCAAGATCGGGGCTACGAGCAGTACTTC.